This T cell receptor beta chain was documented in a study of blood T cell repertoires in COVID-19. In the study overall: Sites across the United States, Italy and Spain contributed samples from acute and convalescent COVID-19. T cells, B-cell-depleted T cells, or PBMCs supplied cDNA or gDNA.

V trimming: 5 bases; J trimming: 2 bases; junction bases outside the gene matches: 8. The CDR3 covers 16 residues. The germline CDR1 and CDR2 sequences are SGHVS and FNYEAQ. In the source study's methods: Reference gene primer amplification gave estimated nucleated cell counts. Assay: immunoSEQ multiplex PCR; the TCRdb copy retains only in-frame clones and omits some. V and J calls plus clone size are reproduced from that table; the DNA served to infer D and trimming. The sample has about 35,000 clones; approximately 78% are singletons. The sequencing sample was made of peripheral blood. This clonotype was obtained from an elderly man with active or convalescent COVID-19. The V and J genes are TRBV7-6 and TRBJ1-5; 8 bases are shared with TRBD1. As DNA, the CDR3 is TGTGCCAGCAGCCTCAGTCCAGGGGGCGGCAATCAGCCCCAGCATTTT. Translated, it gives CASSLSPGGGNQPQHF.